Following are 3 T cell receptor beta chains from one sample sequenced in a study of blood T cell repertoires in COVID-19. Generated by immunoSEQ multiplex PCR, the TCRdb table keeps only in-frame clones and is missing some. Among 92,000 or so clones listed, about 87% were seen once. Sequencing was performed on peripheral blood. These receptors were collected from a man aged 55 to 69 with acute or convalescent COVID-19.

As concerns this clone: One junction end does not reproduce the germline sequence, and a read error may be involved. CDR3 in amino acids: CASGSYSEQFF. The CDR3 nucleotides read TGCGCCAGCGGTTCATACAGTGAGCAGTTCTTC. This rearrangement joins TRBV10-1 to TRBJ2-1; D gene ambiguous. In germline, CDR1 is WNHNN, CDR2 SYGVQD (reference sequence). There are 11 residues in the CDR3.

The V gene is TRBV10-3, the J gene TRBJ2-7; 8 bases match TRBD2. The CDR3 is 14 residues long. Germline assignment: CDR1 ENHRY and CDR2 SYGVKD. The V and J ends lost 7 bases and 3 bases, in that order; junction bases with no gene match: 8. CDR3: CAITDGLAGYEQYF. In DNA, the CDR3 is TGTGCCATCACCGACGGTCTAGCGGGCTACGAGCAGTACTTC.

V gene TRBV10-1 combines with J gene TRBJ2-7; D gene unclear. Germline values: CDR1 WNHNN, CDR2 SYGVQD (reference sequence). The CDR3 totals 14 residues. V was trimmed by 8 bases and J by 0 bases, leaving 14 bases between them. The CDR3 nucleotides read TGCGCCAGCCCCAAGACGGAGAGCTCCTACGAGCAGTACTTC. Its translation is CASPKTESSYEQYF.